Listed below are T cell receptor beta chains from one sample, sequenced in a study of blood T cell repertoires in COVID-19. The table came from immunoSEQ multiplex PCR; TCRdb's copy has only in-frame clones and leaves some out. The profile shows over 50,000 clones, almost 85% of them singletons. The sample comprised peripheral blood. These receptor sequences come from a human donor in a cohort sampled during active COVID-19. The CDR3 runs from the conserved cysteine through the conserved F or W. The D gene is left open where the match is weak. Clone size is stated in some rows and not others, as once, few, many or a class when expanded.

>14|TRBD2|TRBJ2-1|TRBV5-8|NA
TGTGCCAGCCGGGGGGGTGCTAGCGGGGAGGAGCAGTTCTTC
CASRGGASGEEQFF
>15|TRBD1|TRBJ2-7|TRBV25-1|NA
TGTGCCAGCAGTGTGGGACAGGGTCGGGACCTCGAGCAGTACTTC
CASSVGQGRDLEQYF
>15|NA|TRBJ2-7|TRBV27|NA
TGTGCCAGCAGTTGGGGGGATCCTAGCTCCTACGAGCAGTACTTC
CASSWGDPSSYEQYF
>17|TRBD2|TRBJ2-1|TRBV18|NA
TGTGCCAGCTCACTTCGGACTAGCGGGGGGACACTGAATGAGCAGTTCTTC
CASSLRTSGGTLNEQFF
>14|NA|TRBJ1-5|TRBV2|NA
TGTGCCAGCAGTGGGGACACGGTTAATCAGCCCCAGCATTTT
CASSGDTVNQPQHF
>12|NA|TRBJ2-5|TRBV3-1/TRBV3-2|NA
TGTGCCAGCAGCCCGGTTTCGGAGACCCAGTACTTC
CASSPVSETQYF
>15|NA|TRBJ2-7|TRBV7-8|NA
TGTGCCAGCACCCTTTCCCGCTGGAGCTCCTACGAGCAGTACTTC
CASTLSRWSSYEQYF
>13|NA|TRBJ2-7|TRBV2|NA
TGTGCCAGCGGACGTCGCGGGGCCTACGAGCAGTACTTC
CASGRRGAYEQYF
>14|TRBD2|TRBJ2-1|TRBV27|NA
TGTGCCAGCAGAGCTGGGGGGGTTAACAATGAGCAGTTCTTC
CASRAGGVNNEQFF
>18|NA|TRBJ1-5|TRBV6-2/TRBV6-3|NA
TGTGCCAGCAGTTACAAGGGACCGGGGGGACCCAGCAATCAGCCCCAGCATTTT
CASSYKGPGGPSNQPQHF
>13|TRBD2|TRBJ2-5|TRBV5-8|NA
TGTGCCAGCAGAATTCTAGCGGGAGAGACCCAGTACTTC
CASRILAGETQYF
>17|NA|TRBJ1-3|TRBV2|NA
TGTGCCAGCAGTGCGAGGGCAACAGGGCACTCTGGAAACACCATATATTTT
CASSARATGHSGNTIYF
>16|NA|TRBJ1-6|TRBV9|NA
TGTGCCAGCAGCGCGGCTGCCCGGGAGTCCAATTCACCCCTCCACTTT
CASSAAARESNSPLHF
>15|NA|TRBJ1-2|TRBV4-3|NA
TGCGCCAGCAGCCAAGGGGCAGGGCTGGGCTATGGCTACACCTTC
CASSQGAGLGYGYTF
>15|TRBD2|TRBJ2-1|TRBV27|NA
TGTGCCAGCAGCCGGACTAGCGGGCCAAACAATGAGCAGTTCTTC
CASSRTSGPNNEQFF
>16|TRBD2|TRBJ2-1|TRBV11-2|NA
TGTGCCAGCAGCCCCCGCCCTAGCGGGGGGGCGAATGAGCAGTTCTTC
CASSPRPSGGANEQFF
>17|TRBD1|TRBJ1-1|TRBV7-2|NA
TGTGCCAGCAGCCTTCAGCCAGGGGGCGCGGGGAACACTGAAGCTTTCTTT
CASSLQPGGAGNTEAFF
>16|TRBD2|TRBJ2-7|TRBV5-4|NA
TGTGCCAGCAGCGACGGACTAGCGGGGCCCCACTACGAGCAGTACTTC
CASSDGLAGPHYEQYF
>14|NA|TRBJ2-7|TRBV10-1|NA
TGCGCCAGCAGTGAAACGCAGGGCATGTACGAGCAGTACTTC
CASSETQGMYEQYF
>14|TRBD1|TRBJ2-7|TRBV5-1|once
TGCGCCAGCAGCCCGGGGACAGGCGCTTACGAGCAGTACTTC
CASSPGTGAYEQYF
>14|NA|TRBJ1-3|TRBV5-1|NA
TGCGCCAGCAGCCCCGGACAGACTGGAAACACCATATATTTT
CASSPGQTGNTIYF
>16|NA|TRBJ1-2|TRBV6-1|NA
TGTGCCAGCACTGAGAGGGCGCCTGAAGCTAACTATGGCTACACCTTC
CASTERAPEANYGYTF
>14|NA|TRBJ1-3|TRBV19|NA
TGTGCCAGTAGAGCGGGCCACTCTGGAAACACCATATATTTT
CASRAGHSGNTIYF
>17|TRBD2|TRBJ2-1|TRBV14|NA
TGTGCCAGCAGCCTACGGGAATTGGGGACTAGCGTGGATGAGCAGTTCTTC
CASSLRELGTSVDEQFF
>18|TRBD2|TRBJ2-7|TRBV19|NA
TGTGCCAGTAGTATCGGCCTAGCGGGCATTGGTGGGGGCTACGAGCAGTACTTC
CASSIGLAGIGGGYEQYF
>13|TRBD2|TRBJ2-1|TRBV10-1|NA
TGCGCCAGCGGACTAGCGCCTAACAATGAGCAGTTCTTC
CASGLAPNNEQFF
>15|TRBD1|TRBJ2-7|TRBV9|NA
TGTGCCAGCAGCGAGGAGGGACAGGGGAACTACGAGCAGTACTTC
CASSEEGQGNYEQYF
>13|NA|TRBJ1-5|TRBV28|few
TGTGCCAGCAGTCATCAGGGGTACCAGCCCCAGCATTTT
CASSHQGYQPQHF
>15|TRBD1|TRBJ2-5|TRBV2|NA
TGTGCCAGCAGTGGGGGGACAGGGGTAGGGGAGACCCAGTACTTC
CASSGGTGVGETQYF
>15|NA|TRBJ2-3|TRBV27|NA
TGTGCCAGCAGTTTATTGGCAGGGGTGGGAGATACGCAGTATTTT
CASSLLAGVGDTQYF
>14|TRBD1|TRBJ1-2|TRBV5-4|NA
TGTGCCAGCAGCCGTGACAGGGGGGTCGCTGGCTACACCTTC
CASSRDRGVAGYTF
>15|NA|TRBJ1-4|TRBV11-2|NA
TGTGCCAGCAGCCCGGGGCAGGGTAGTAGCGGAAAACTGTTTTTT
CASSPGQGSSGKLFF
>13|TRBD2|TRBJ2-1|TRBV5-6|few
TGTGCCAGCACAGCGGGACCAAACAATGAGCAGTTCTTC
CASTAGPNNEQFF
>15|NA|TRBJ1-4|TRBV9|NA
TGTGCCAGCAGCGGGGGGGACCGAGGTAATGAAAAACTGTTTTTT
CASSGGDRGNEKLFF
>14|NA|TRBJ2-2|TRBV11-2|NA
TGTGCCAGCAGCTTATCACAGGGAACCGGGGAGCTGTTTTTT
CASSLSQGTGELFF